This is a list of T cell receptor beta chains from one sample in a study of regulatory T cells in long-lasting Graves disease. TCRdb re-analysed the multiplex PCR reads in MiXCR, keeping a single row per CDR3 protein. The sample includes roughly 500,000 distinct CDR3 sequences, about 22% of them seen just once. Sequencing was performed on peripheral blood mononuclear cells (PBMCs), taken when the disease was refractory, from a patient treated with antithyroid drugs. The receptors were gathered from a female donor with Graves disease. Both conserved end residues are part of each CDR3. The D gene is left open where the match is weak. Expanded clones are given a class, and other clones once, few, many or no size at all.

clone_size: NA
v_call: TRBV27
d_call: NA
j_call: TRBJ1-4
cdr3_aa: CASSLGPIPDEKLFF
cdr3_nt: TGTGCCAGCAGCCTCGGACCTATCCCGGATGAAAAACTGTTTTTT

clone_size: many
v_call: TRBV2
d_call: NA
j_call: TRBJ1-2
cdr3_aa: CASAKVSAGAYGYTF
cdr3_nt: TGTGCCAGCGCTAAGGTGTCCGCAGGGGCCTATGGCTACACCTTC

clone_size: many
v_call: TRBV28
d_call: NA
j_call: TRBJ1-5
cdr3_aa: CASSLWGGSSQPQHF
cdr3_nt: TGTGCCAGCAGCCTCTGGGGGGGGAGTAGTCAGCCCCAGCATTTT

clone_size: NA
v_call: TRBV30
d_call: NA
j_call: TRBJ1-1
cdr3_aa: CAWSKKVTTEAFF
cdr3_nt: TGTGCCTGGAGTAAAAAGGTAACGACTGAAGCTTTCTTT

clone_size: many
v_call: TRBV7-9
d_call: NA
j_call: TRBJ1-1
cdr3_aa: CASSLGGPNTEAFF
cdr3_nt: TGTGCCAGCAGCTTAGGGGGGCCGAACACTGAAGCTTTCTTT

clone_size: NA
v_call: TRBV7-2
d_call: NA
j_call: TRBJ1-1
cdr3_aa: CASSLGKGASF
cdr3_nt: TGTGCCAGCAGCTTGGGGAAGGGAGCTTCCTTT

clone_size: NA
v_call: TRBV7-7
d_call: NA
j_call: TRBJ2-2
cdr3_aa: CASSLGVSGELFF
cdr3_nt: TGTGCTAGCAGCTTAGGAGTATCCGGGGAGCTGTTTTTT

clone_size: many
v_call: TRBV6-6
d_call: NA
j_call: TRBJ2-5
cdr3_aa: CASSYSGIADTQYF
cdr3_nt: TGTGCCAGCAGTTACTCGGGAATAGCAGATACCCAGTACTTC

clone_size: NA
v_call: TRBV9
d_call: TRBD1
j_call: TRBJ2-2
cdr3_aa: CASRNPGTGSTGELFF
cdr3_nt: TGTGCCAGCAGAAACCCCGGGACAGGGAGCACCGGGGAGCTGTTTTTT

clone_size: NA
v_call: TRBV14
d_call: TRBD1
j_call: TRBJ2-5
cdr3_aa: CASSPSGTGWETQYF
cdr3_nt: TGTGCCAGCAGCCCATCCGGGACAGGGTGGGAGACCCAGTACTTC

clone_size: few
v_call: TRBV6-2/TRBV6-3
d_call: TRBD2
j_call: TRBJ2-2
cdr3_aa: CASSDLPGTSGPTGELFF
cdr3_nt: TGTGCCAGCAGTGATTTACCCGGGACTAGCGGACCGACCGGGGAGCTGTTTTTT

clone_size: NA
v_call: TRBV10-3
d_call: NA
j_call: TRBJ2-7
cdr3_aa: CATYRGEEQYF
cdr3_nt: TGTGCCACGTATCGGGGTGAAGAGCAGTACTTC

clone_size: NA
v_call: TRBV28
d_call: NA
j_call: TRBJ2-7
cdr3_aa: CASSPGSLAAYEQYF
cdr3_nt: TGTGCCAGCAGTCCCGGTTCGTTAGCGGCCTACGAGCAGTACTTC

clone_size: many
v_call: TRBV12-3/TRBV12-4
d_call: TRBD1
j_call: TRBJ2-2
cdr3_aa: CASSKGTGVTGELFF
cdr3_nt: TGTGCCAGCAGTAAAGGGACAGGGGTTACCGGGGAGCTGTTTTTT

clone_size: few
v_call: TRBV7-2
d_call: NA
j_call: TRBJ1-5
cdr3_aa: CASSLAPVRGQPQHF
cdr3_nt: TGTGCCAGCAGCTTAGCGCCAGTTCGGGGTCAGCCCCAGCATTTT

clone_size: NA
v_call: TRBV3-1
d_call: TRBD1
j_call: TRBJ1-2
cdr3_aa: CASSRSHRGYYGYTF
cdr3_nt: TGTGCCAGCAGTCGATCTCACAGGGGGTACTATGGCTACACCTTC

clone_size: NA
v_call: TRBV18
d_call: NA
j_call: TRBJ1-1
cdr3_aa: CASSPRAARDTEAFF
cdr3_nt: TGTGCCAGCTCCCCCAGGGCCGCCCGCGACACTGAAGCTTTCTTT

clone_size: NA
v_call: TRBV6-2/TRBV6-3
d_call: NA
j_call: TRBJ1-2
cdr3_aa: CASSYSGRSNYGYTF
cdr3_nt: TGTGCCAGCAGTTACTCGGGTAGATCTAACTATGGCTACACCTTC

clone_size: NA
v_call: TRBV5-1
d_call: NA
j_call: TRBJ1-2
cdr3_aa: CASSPQTPDGYTF
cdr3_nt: TGCGCCAGCAGCCCCCAGACACCTGATGGCTACACCTTC

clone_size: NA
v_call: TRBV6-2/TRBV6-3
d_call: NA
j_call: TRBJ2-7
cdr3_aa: CASRQQEYEQYF
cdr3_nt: TGTGCCAGCAGACAACAGGAGTACGAGCAGTACTTC

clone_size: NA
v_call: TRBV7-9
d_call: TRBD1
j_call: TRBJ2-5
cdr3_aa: CASSFVYRGRGETQYF
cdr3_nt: TGTGCCAGCAGCTTCGTTTACAGGGGGCGGGGGGAGACCCAGTACTTC

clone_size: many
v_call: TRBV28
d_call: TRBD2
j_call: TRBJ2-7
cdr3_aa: CASTQSGSLYEQYF
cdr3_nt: TGTGCCAGCACCCAGAGCGGGAGTCTCTACGAGCAGTACTTC

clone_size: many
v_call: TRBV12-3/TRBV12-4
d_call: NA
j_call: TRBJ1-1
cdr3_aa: CASSSTGLPNTEAFF
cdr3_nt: TGTGCCAGCAGTTCTACGGGACTACCGAACACTGAAGCTTTCTTT

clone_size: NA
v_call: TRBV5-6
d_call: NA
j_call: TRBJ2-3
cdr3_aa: CASSWGGPSTDTQYF
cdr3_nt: TGTGCCAGCAGCTGGGGGGGGCCTAGCACAGATACGCAGTATTTT

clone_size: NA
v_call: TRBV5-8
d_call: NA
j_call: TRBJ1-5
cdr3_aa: CASRERAGSNQPQHF
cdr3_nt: TGTGCCAGCAGGGAGAGGGCGGGTAGCAATCAGCCCCAGCATTTT

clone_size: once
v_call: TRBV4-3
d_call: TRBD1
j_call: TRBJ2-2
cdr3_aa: CASSQATLDREFTGELFF
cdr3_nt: TGCGCCAGCAGCCAAGCCACCCTTGACAGGGAGTTCACCGGGGAGCTGTTTTTT

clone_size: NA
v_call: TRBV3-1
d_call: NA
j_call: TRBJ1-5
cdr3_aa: CASSQGSVSNQPQHF
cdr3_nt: TGTGCCAGCAGCCAGGGGTCGGTGAGCAATCAGCCCCAGCATTTT

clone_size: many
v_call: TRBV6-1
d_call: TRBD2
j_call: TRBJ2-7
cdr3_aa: CASSPGLALYGEQYF
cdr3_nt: TGTGCCAGCAGTCCCGGACTAGCGTTGTATGGCGAGCAGTACTTC

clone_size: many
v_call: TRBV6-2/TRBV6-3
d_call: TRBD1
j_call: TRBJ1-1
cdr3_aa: CATLGQGAGDDTEAFF
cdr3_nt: TGTGCCACCCTGGGACAGGGGGCCGGAGACGACACTGAAGCTTTCTTT

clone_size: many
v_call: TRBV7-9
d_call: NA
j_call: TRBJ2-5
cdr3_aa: CASSLFGRGESWETQYF
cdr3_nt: TGTGCCAGCAGCTTATTTGGCAGGGGGGAAAGCTGGGAGACCCAGTACTTC

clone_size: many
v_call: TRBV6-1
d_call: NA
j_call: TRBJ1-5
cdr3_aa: CASSEFVGQINQPQHF
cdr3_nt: TGTGCCAGCAGTGAATTTGTGGGTCAGATCAATCAGCCCCAGCATTTT

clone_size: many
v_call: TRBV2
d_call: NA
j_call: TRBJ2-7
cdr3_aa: CASRDPGFGVEQYF
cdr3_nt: TGTGCCAGCAGGGATCCCGGGTTCGGCGTCGAGCAGTACTTC

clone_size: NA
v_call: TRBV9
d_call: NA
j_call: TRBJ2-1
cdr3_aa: CVSSGMTGKIYNEQFF
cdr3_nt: TGTGTCAGCAGCGGGATGACAGGGAAGATTTACAATGAGCAGTTCTTC

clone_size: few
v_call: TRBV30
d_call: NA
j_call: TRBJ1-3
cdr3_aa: CAWSVAGNGNTIYF
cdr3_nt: TGTGCCTGGAGTGTTGCAGGGAACGGAAACACCATATATTTT

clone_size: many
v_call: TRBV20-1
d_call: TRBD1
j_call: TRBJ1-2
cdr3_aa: CSASDRGQGNYGYTF
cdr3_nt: TGCAGTGCTAGCGATCGGGGACAGGGGAACTATGGCTACACCTTC

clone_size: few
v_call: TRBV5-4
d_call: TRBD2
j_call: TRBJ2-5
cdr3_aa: CASSSPFGRQETQHF
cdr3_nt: TGTGCCAGCAGCTCCCCCTTCGGGAGGCAAGAGACCCAGCACTTC

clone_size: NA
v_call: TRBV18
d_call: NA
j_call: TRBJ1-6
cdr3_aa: CASSPSQESPLHF
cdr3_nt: TGTGCCAGCTCACCATCACAAGAGTCACCCCTCCACTTT

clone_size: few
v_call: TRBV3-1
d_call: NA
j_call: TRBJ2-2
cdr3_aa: CASSPFRGGELFF
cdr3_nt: TGTGCCAGCAGCCCATTCAGGGGCGGGGAGCTGTTTTTT

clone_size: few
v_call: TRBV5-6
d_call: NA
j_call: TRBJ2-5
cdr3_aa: CASSRQYQETQYF
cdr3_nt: TGTGCCAGCAGCCGACAGTACCAAGAGACCCAGTACTTC

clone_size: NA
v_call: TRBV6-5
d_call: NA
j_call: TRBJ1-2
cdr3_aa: CASSYGPGQDGYTF
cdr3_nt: TGTGCCAGCAGTTACGGTCCGGGTCAAGACGGCTACACCTTC

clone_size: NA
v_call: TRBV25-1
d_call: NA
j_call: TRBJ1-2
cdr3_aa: CASSESPDSSGGYTF
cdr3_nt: TGTGCCAGCAGTGAATCCCCCGACAGTTCAGGAGGCTACACCTTC

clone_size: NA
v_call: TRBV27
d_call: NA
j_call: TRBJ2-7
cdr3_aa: CASSRNRQYEQYF
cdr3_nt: TGTGCCAGCAGTCGTAACAGGCAATACGAGCAGTACTTC

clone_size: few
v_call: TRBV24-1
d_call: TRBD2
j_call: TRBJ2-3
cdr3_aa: CATSDPGTSGSTDTQYF
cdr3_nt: TGTGCCACCAGTGATCCGGGGACTAGCGGGAGCACAGATACGCAGTATTTT

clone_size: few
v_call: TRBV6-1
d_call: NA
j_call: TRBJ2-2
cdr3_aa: CASEKNGELFF
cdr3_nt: TGTGCCAGCGAAAAGAACGGGGAGCTGTTTTTT

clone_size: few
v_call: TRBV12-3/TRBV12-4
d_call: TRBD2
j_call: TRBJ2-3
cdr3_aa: CASSLSGRGDTQYF
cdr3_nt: TGTGCCAGCAGCCTTAGCGGGAGAGGAGATACGCAGTATTTT

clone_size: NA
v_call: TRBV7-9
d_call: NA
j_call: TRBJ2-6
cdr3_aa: CASSYLASSGANVLTF
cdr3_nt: TGTGCCAGCAGCTACCTAGCAAGCTCTGGGGCCAACGTCCTGACTTTC

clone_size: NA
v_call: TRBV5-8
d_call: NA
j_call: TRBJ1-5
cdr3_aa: CASSLERGQPQHF
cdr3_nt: TGTGCCAGCAGCTTGGAGCGGGGACAGCCCCAGCATTTT

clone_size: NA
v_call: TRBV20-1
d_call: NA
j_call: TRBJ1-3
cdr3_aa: CSARDAPGNTIYF
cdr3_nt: TGCAGTGCTAGAGACGCGCCAGGAAACACCATATATTTT

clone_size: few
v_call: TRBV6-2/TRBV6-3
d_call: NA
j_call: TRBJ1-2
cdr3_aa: CASRRGAQSYGYTF
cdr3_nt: TGTGCCAGCCGACGAGGGGCGCAGTCGTATGGCTACACCTTC

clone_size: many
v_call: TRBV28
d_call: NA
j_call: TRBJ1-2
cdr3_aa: CASSFGESWGYTF
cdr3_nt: TGTGCCAGCAGTTTTGGGGAATCCTGGGGCTACACCTTC

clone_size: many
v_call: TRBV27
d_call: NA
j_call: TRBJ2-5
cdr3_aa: CASAKGGGSQTQYF
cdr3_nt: TGTGCCAGTGCGAAAGGGGGGGGGTCCCAGACCCAGTACTTC

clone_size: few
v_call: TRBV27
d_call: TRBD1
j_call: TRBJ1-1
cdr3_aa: CATRQGMGTEAFF
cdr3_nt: TGTGCCACCCGACAGGGAATGGGGACTGAAGCTTTCTTT

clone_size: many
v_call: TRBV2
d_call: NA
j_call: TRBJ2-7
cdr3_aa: CASSAWWTLNYEQYF
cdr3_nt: TGTGCCAGCAGCGCCTGGTGGACTCTGAACTACGAGCAGTACTTC

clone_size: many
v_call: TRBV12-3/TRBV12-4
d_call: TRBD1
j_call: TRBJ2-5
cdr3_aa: CASSVGSGGGETQYF
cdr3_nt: TGTGCCAGCAGTGTTGGCTCAGGGGGCGGGGAGACCCAGTACTTC

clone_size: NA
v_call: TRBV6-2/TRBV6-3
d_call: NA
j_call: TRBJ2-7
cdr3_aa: CASSYSKGQATTPPAYEQYF
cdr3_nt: TGTGCCAGCAGTTACTCGAAGGGGCAGGCCACAACACCCCCAGCCTACGAGCAGTACTTC

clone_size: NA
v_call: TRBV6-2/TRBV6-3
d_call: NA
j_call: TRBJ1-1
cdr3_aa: CASTRLGAFF
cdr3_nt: TGTGCCAGCACCAGACTAGGAGCTTTCTTT

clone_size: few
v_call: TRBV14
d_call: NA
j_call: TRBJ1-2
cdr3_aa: CATSHPSYGYTF
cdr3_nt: TGTGCCACCTCTCACCCCTCCTATGGCTACACCTTC

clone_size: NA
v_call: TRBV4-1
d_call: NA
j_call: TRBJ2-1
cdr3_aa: CASSQRPLRTDNEQFF
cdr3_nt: TGCGCCAGCAGCCAACGCCCCCTGAGGACCGACAATGAGCAGTTCTTC

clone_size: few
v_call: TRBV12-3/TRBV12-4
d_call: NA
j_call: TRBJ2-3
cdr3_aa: CASSFTLSRTDTQYF
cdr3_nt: TGTGCCAGCAGTTTTACGCTATCACGAACAGATACGCAGTATTTT